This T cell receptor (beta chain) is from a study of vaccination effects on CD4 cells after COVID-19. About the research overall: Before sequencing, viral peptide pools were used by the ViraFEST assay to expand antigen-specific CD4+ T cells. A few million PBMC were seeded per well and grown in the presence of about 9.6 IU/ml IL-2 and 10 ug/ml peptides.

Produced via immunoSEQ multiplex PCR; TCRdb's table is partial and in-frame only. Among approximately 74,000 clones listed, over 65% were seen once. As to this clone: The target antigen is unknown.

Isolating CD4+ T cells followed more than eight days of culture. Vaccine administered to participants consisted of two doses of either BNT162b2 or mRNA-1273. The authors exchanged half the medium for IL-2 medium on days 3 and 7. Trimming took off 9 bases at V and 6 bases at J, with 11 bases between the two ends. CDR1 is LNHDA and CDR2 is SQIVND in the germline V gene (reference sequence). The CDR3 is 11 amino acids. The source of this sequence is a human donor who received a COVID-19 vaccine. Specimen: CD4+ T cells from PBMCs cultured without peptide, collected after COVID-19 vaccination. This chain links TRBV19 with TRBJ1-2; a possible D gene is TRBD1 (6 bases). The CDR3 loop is CASRYRDGYTF. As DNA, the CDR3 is TGTGCCAGCAGATACAGGGATGGCTACACCTTC.